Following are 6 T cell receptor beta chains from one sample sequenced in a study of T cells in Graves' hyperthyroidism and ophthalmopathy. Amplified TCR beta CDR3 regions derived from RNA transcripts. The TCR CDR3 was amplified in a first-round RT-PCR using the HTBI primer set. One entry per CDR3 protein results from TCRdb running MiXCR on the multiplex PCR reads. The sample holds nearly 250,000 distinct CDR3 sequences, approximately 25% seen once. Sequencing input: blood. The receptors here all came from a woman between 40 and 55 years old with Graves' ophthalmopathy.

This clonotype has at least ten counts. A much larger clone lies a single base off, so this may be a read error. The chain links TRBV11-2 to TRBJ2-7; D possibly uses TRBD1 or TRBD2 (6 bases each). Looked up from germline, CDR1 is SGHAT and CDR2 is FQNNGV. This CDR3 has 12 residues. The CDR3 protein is CASGLGGTKQYF. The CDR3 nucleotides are TGTGCCAGCGGCTTAGGGGGGACCAAGCAGTACTTC.

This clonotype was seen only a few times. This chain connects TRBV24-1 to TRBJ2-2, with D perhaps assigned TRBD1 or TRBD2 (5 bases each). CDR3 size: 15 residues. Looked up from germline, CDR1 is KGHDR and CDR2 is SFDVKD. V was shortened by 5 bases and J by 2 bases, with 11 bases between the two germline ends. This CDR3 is CATSGAGSNTGELFF. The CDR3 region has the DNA TGTGCCACCAGTGGGGCAGGGAGCAACACCGGGGAGCTGTTTTTT.

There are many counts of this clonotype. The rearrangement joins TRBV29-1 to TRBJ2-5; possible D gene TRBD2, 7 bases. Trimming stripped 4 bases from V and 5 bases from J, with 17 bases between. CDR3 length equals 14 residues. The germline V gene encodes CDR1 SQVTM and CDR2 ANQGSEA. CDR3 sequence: CSVVGHREGETQYF. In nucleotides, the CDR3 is TGCAGCGTTGTCGGCCACAGGGAGGGCGAGACCCAGTACTTC.

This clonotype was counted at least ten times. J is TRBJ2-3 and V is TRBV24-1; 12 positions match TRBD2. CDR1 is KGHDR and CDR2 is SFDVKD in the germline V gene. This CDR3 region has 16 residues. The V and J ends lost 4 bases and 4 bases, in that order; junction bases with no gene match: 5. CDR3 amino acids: CATSDRTSGNADTQYF. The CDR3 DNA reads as TGTGCCACCAGTGACCGGACTAGCGGGAACGCAGATACGCAGTATTTT.

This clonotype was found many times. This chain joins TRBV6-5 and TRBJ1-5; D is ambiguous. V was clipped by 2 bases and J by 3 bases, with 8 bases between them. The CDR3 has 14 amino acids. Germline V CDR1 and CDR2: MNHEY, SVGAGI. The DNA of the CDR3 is TGTGCCAGCAGTTACCCCGGGATCAATCAGCCCCAGCATTTT. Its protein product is CASSYPGINQPQHF.

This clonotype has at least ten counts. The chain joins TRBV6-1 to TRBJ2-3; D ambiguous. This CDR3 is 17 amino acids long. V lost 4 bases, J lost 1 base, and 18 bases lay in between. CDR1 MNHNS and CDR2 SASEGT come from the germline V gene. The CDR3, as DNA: TGTGCCAGCAGTGTACGCGGACCCGCAGATCGCACAGATACGCAGTATTTT. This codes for CASSVRGPADRTDTQYF.